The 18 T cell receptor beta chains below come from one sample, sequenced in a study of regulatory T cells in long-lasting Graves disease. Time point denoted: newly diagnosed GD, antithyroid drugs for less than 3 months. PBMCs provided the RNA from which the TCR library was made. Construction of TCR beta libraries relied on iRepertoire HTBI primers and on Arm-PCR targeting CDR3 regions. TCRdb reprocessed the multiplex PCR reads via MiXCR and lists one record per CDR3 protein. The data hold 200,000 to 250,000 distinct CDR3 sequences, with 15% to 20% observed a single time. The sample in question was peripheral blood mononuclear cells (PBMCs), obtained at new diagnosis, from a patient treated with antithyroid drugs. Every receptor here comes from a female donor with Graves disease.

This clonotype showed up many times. The CDR3 is CSASPVPGADAEPQHF. CDR3 DNA sequence: TGCAGTGCTAGCCCCGTTCCAGGGGCCGACGCGGAGCCCCAGCATTTT. J is TRBJ1-5 and V is TRBV20-1; possible D gene TRBD1, 6 bases. Per the germline V gene, CDR1 is DFQATT and CDR2 is SNEGSKA (reference sequence). The V end was cut by 3 bases, the J end by 8 bases, with 23 bases between. The CDR3 consists of 16 residues.

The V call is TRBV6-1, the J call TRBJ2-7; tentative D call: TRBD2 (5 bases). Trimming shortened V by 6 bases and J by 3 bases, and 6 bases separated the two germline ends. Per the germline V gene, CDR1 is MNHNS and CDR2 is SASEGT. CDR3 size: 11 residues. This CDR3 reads CASRDFYEQYF. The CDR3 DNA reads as TGTGCCAGCAGGGACTTCTACGAGCAGTACTTC.

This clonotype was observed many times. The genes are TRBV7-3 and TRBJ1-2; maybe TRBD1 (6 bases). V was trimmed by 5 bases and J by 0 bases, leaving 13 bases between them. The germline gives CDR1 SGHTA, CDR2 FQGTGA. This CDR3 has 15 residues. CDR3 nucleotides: TGTGCCAGCAGCCTAAACAGGGATACTAACTATGGCTACACCTTC. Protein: CASSLNRDTNYGYTF.

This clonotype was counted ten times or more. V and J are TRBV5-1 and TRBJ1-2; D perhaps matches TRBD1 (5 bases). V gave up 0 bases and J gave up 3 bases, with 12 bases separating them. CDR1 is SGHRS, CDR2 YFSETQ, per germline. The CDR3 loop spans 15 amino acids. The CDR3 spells CASSLVGTSDYGYTF. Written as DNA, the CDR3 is TGCGCCAGCAGCTTGGTGGGGACCTCTGACTATGGCTACACCTTC.

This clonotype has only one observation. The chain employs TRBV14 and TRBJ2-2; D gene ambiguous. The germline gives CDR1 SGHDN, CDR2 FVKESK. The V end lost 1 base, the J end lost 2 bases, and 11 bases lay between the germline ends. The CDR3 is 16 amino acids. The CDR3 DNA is TGTGCCAGCAGCCAAGTGTGGCAGACTAACACCGGGGAGCTGTTTTTT. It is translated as CASSQVWQTNTGELFF. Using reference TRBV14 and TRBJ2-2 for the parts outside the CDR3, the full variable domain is EAGVTQFPSHSVIEKGQTVTLRCDPISGHDNLYWYRRVMGKEIKFLLHFVKESKQDESGMPNNRFLAERTGGTYSTLKVQPAELEDSGVYFCASSQVWQTNTGELFFGEGSRLTVL.

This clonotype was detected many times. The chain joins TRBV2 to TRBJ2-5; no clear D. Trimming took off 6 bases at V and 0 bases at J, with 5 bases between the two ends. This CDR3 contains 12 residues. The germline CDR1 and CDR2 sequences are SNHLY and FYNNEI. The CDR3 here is CASRENQETQYF. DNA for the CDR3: TGTGCCAGCAGAGAAAACCAAGAGACCCAGTACTTC.

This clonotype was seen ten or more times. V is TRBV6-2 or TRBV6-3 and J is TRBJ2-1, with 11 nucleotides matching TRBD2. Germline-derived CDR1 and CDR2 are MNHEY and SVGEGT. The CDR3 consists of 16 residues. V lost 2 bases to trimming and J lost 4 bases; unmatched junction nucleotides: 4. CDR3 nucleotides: TGTGCCAGCAGTTACGAAGGGACTAGCGGTTACAATGAGCAGTTCTTC. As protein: CASSYEGTSGYNEQFF.

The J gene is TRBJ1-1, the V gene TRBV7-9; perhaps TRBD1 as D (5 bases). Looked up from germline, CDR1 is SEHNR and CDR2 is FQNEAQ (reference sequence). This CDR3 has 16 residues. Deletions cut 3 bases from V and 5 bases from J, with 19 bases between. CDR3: CASSFYQVRARTEAFF. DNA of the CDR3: TGTGCCAGCAGCTTTTATCAGGTCAGGGCTAGGACTGAAGCTTTCTTT.

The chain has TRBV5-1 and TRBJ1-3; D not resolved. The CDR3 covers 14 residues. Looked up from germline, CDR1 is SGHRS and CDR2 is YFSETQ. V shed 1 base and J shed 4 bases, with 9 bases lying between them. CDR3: CASSLNLGGNTIYF. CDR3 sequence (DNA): TGCGCCAGCAGCTTGAATTTAGGGGGAAACACCATATATTTT.

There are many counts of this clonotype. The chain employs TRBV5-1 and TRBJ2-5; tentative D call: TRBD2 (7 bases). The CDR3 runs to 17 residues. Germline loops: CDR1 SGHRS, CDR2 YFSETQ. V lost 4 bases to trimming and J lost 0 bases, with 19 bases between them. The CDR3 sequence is CASSPSTGGPHQETQYF. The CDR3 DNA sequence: TGCGCCAGCAGCCCGTCGACCGGGGGGCCCCACCAAGAGACCCAGTACTTC.

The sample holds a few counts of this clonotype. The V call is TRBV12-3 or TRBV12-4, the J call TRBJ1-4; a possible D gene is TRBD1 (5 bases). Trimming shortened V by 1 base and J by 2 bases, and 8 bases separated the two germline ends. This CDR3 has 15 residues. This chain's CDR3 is CASSLDGGTNEKLFF. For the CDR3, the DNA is TGTGCCAGCAGTTTAGATGGGGGGACTAATGAAAAACTGTTTTTT.

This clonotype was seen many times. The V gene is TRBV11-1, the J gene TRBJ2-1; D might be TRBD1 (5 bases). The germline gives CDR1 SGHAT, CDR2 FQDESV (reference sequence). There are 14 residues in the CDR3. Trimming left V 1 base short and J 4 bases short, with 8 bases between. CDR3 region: CASSLDRRYNEQFF. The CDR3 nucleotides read TGTGCCAGCAGCTTAGACAGGCGGTACAATGAGCAGTTCTTC. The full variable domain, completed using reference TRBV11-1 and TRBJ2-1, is EAEVAQSPRYKITEKSQAVAFWCDPISGHATLYWYRQILGQGPELLVQFQDESVVDDSQLPKDRFSAERLKGVDSTLKIQPAELGDSAMYLCASSLDRRYNEQFFGPGTRLTVL.

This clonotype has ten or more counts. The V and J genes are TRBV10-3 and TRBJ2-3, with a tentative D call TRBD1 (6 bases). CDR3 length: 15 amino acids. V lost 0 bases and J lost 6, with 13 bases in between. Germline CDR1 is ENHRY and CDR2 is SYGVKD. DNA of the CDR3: TGTGCCATCAGTGAGTCGTCCAGGGGAGCCGATACGCAGTATTTT. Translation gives CAISESSRGADTQYF.

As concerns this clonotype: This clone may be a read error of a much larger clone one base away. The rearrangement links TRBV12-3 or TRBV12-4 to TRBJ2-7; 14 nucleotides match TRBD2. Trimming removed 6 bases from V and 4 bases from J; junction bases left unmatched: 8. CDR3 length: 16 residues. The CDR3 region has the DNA TGTGCCAGCAGGGTGACTAGCGGGAGGGCCGGGTACGAGCAGTACTTC. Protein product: CASRVTSGRAGYEQYF.

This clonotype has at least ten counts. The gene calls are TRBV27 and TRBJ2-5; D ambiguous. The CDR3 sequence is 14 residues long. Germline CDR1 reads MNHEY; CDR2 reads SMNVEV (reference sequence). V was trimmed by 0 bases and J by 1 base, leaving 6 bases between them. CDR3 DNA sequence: TGTGCCAGCAGTTTATCACAATTCCAAGAGACCCAGTACTTC. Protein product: CASSLSQFQETQYF.

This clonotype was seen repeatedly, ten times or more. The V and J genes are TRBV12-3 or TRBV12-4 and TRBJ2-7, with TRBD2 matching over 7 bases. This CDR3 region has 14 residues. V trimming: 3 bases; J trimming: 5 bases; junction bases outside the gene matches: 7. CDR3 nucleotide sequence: TGTGCCAGCAGTTTTAGCCGCGGGGGTCACGAGCAGTACTTC. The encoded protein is CASSFSRGGHEQYF.

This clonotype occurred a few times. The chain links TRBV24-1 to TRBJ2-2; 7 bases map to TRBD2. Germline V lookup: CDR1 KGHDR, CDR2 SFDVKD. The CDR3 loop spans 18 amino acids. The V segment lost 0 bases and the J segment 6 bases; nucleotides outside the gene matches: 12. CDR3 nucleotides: TGTGCCACCAGTGATTTGAACCCGATAACTAGCGAAGCCGGGGAGCTGTTTTTT. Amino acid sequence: CATSDLNPITSEAGELFF.

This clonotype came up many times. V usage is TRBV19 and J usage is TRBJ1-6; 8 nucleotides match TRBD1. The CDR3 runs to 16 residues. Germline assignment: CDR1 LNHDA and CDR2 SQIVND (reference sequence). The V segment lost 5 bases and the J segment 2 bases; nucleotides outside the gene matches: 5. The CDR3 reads CASSETQGAYNSPLHF. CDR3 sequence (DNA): TGTGCCAGTAGTGAGACACAGGGGGCCTATAATTCACCCCTCCACTTT.